The rows below give T cell receptor beta chains drawn from one sample of a study of immune evolution from preneoplasia to lung adenocarcinoma. The repertoire was sequenced with immunoSEQ multiplex PCR; TCRdb's copy has only in-frame clones and lacks some. The sample holds more than 8,000 clones, around four fifths seen once. Sequencing was done on a sample of FFPE lung adenocarcinoma in situ tissue. The receptors here all came from a person aged 70 to 85 with lung adenocarcinoma. Each CDR3 is given without its conserved first and last residue. D genes are given only for firm matches.

cdr3_aa	v_call	cdr3_length	d_call	j_call
SVVRTSQETQY	TRBV29-1	11	TRBD2	TRBJ2-5
ASSSPTRLQETQY	TRBV28	13	.	TRBJ2-5
AWNSQGLETQY	TRBV30	11	.	TRBJ2-5
ASGSGTSYEQY	TRBV19	11	.	TRBJ2-7
ASSSLDINYGYT	TRBV6-5	12	.	TRBJ1-2
ASSFWSGGMNTEAF	TRBV28	14	TRBD1	TRBJ1-1
ASSLTSGGYNEQF	TRBV13	13	TRBD2	TRBJ2-1
ASSPGHRINYGYT	TRBV4-2	13	.	TRBJ1-2
ASSSSFYT	TRBV6-4	8	.	TRBJ1-2
ASSPGQRVNTEAF	TRBV7-6	13	.	TRBJ1-1
ASSTDRFGQPQH	TRBV19	12	.	TRBJ1-5
ASSLGRGIQETQY	TRBV5-1	13	.	TRBJ2-5
ASSGPGELF	TRBV6-1	9	.	TRBJ2-2
ASSLWGSVNEQY	TRBV28	12	.	TRBJ2-7
ASSEGTGFLEDTEAF	TRBV2	15	TRBD1	TRBJ1-1
ASSFGGWDYGYT	TRBV7-2	12	.	TRBJ1-2
SVEGVTEAF	TRBV29-1	9	.	TRBJ1-1
ASSANPQGRELF	TRBV6-5	12	.	TRBJ2-2
ASSLATSGLYNEQF	TRBV5-4	14	TRBD2	TRBJ2-1
ASSFGQVGTEAF	TRBV11-2	12	TRBD1	TRBJ1-1
ASSLRRAVSEAF	TRBV28	12	.	TRBJ1-1
ASNSLGQLGNEQF	TRBV6-6	13	.	TRBJ2-1
ATSGRNGNEQF	TRBV19	11	TRBD2	TRBJ2-1
ASSQDRGGSTDTQY	TRBV4-2	14	.	TRBJ2-3
ASSYYQTGAYGYT	TRBV6-5	13	.	TRBJ1-2
ASSQGRNQPQH	TRBV6-4	11	TRBD1	TRBJ1-5
AWSSLSGQGAWYEQY	TRBV30	15	TRBD1	TRBJ2-7
ASSLGLAGQTGELF	TRBV5-4	14	TRBD2	TRBJ2-2